These T cell receptor beta chains were read from a single sample in a study of blood T cell repertoires in COVID-19. Sequencing used immunoSEQ multiplex PCR; TCRdb keeps in-frame clones, though not all of them. Seen here are roughly 100,000 clones, about four fifths observed once, and the top ten hold approximately 40%. Specimen: peripheral blood. These receptor sequences come from a man of 80 years or more with acute or convalescent COVID-19. Both conserved end residues are part of each CDR3. Fields, in order: J gene, clone size, D gene, V gene, CDR3 protein, CDR3 DNA. A D gene is named only where the DNA matches it firmly. Not every row has a clone size; where given, it reads once, few, many or a size class.

TRBJ2-5 - - TRBV3-1/TRBV3-2 CASSQTGLKETQYF TGTGCCAGCAGCCAAACGGGACTTAAAGAGACCCAGTACTTC
TRBJ1-3 - - TRBV19 CASSILGQGLVGNTIYF TGTGCCAGTAGTATCTTGGGGCAGGGGCTTGTCGGAAACACCATATATTTT
TRBJ1-5 - - TRBV19 CASSITFDQPQHF TGTGCCAGTAGTATCACTTTCGATCAGCCCCAGCATTTT
TRBJ1-1 - TRBD1 TRBV7-2 CASSPGQGARYTEAFF TGTGCCAGCAGCCCCGGACAGGGGGCGCGATACACTGAAGCTTTCTTT
TRBJ2-1 - TRBD1 TRBV7-9 CASSLRQGVDEQFF TGTGCCAGCAGCTTAAGACAGGGGGTGGATGAGCAGTTCTTC
TRBJ2-7 - - TRBV6-1 CASSDRGKEVAGYF TGTGCCAGCAGTGATCGGGGTAAGGAAGTTGCTGGGTACTTC
TRBJ1-2 - - TRBV5-4 CASSLSYQENTF TGTGCCAGCAGCTTGAGCTATCAAGAGAACACCTTC
TRBJ2-3 once TRBD2 TRBV3-1/TRBV3-2 CASSPTSGNTDTQYF TGTGCCAGCAGCCCGACTAGCGGGAACACAGATACGCAGTATTTT
TRBJ1-1 - - TRBV3-1/TRBV3-2 CASSQPSDTEAFF TGTGCCAGCAGCCAACCCAGTGACACTGAAGCTTTCTTT
TRBJ2-2 - TRBD2 TRBV19 CASSSWGGTRTGELFF TGTGCCAGTAGTTCCTGGGGGGGGACGCGCACCGGGGAGCTGTTTTTT
TRBJ1-2 - TRBD1 TRBV27 CASSPTGQGVYYGYTF TGTGCCAGCAGTCCCACGGGACAGGGGGTCTACTATGGCTACACCTTC
TRBJ1-4 few - TRBV7-9 CASSPRQIATNEKLFF TGTGCCAGCAGCCCACGACAGATTGCAACTAATGAAAAACTGTTTTTT
TRBJ1-5 - TRBD1 TRBV19 CASSIDRTGGESNQPQHF TGTGCCAGTAGTATAGATCGGACAGGGGGCGAATCTAATCAGCCCCAGCATTTT
TRBJ2-2 - TRBD2 TRBV28 CASNSGTMAGELFF TGTGCCAGCAACAGCGGGACGATGGCCGGGGAGCTGTTTTTT
TRBJ1-4 - TRBD1 TRBV2 CASSRTGAEREKLFF TGTGCCAGCAGTCGAACAGGGGCCGAACGCGAAAAACTGTTTTTT
TRBJ1-6 - TRBD1 TRBV28 CASSLRGSGYNSPLHF TGTGCCAGCAGTCTCAGGGGGTCGGGCTATAATTCACCCCTCCACTTT
TRBJ1-1 - - TRBV12-3/TRBV12-4 CASSFSGAEAFF TGTGCCAGCAGTTTTTCCGGGGCTGAAGCTTTCTTT
TRBJ1-1 once - TRBV5-1 CASSSSREAFF TGCGCCAGCAGCAGTTCACGGGAAGCTTTCTTT
TRBJ2-7 - TRBD2 TRBV6-2/TRBV6-3 CASSYETSVEQYF TGTGCCAGCAGTTACGAGACTAGCGTTGAGCAGTACTTC
TRBJ1-2 - - TRBV24-1 CATSLYNYGYTF TGTGCCACCAGTCTGTATAACTATGGCTACACCTTC
TRBJ1-5 once TRBD1 TRBV2 CASSEGNRGPNQPQHF TGTGCCAGCAGTGAGGGGAACAGGGGACCCAATCAGCCCCAGCATTTT
TRBJ2-7 - - TRBV7-2 CASSLEFGRSYEQYF TGTGCCAGCAGCTTAGAATTCGGCAGGTCCTACGAGCAGTACTTC
TRBJ2-3 few TRBD1 TRBV9 CASSALPGQGSDTQYF TGTGCCAGCAGCGCCCTCCCGGGACAGGGTTCAGATACGCAGTATTTT
TRBJ1-2 - - TRBV28 CASSSGLSFYGYTF TGTGCCAGCAGTTCAGGACTCAGCTTCTATGGCTACACCTTC
TRBJ1-1 - TRBD1 TRBV5-6 CASSADRRNTEAFF TGTGCCAGCAGCGCGGACAGGAGGAACACTGAAGCTTTCTTT
TRBJ2-3 - TRBD1 TRBV18 CASSPRTGQEYF TGTGCCAGCTCACCTAGGACAGGGCAAGAGTATTTT
TRBJ1-2 once - TRBV6-6 CASRQTNYGYTF TGTGCCAGCCGACAGACCAACTATGGCTACACCTTC
TRBJ2-3 once TRBD1 TRBV12-5 CASGFGTGSRDTQYF TGTGCTAGTGGGTTCGGGACAGGGTCACGAGATACGCAGTATTTT
TRBJ2-7 - - TRBV18 CASRRPTDTYEQYF TGTGCCAGCCGCCGCCCGACAGATACCTACGAGCAGTACTTC
TRBJ1-2 - - TRBV28 CASSFPPSGNYGYTF TGTGCCAGCAGCTTCCCCCCATCAGGCAACTATGGCTACACCTTC
TRBJ1-2 - - TRBV2 CASSFEWGYTF TGTGCCAGCAGTTTTGAGTGGGGCTACACCTTC
TRBJ2-3 - TRBD1 TRBV9 CASSDRDRGDTDTQYF TGTGCCAGCAGCGACAGGGACAGGGGTGACACAGATACGCAGTATTTT
TRBJ1-5 - TRBD1 TRBV6-5 CASSLGQGGNQPQHF TGTGCCAGCAGCCTCGGACAGGGAGGCAATCAGCCCCAGCATTTT
TRBJ1-1 few - TRBV10-3 CAIKEAREAFF TGTGCCATCAAAGAGGCCCGGGAAGCTTTCTTT
TRBJ1-5 few - TRBV28 CASSLSPFSNQPQHF TGTGCCAGCAGTTTATCCCCTTTTAGCAATCAGCCCCAGCATTTT
TRBJ1-5 - TRBD1 TRBV7-9 CASSQASGTANQPQHF TGTGCCAGCAGCCAAGCCTCCGGGACAGCCAATCAGCCCCAGCATTTT
TRBJ1-5 - TRBD1 TRBV28 CASRLAGTGGQPQHF TGTGCCAGCAGGCTTGCCGGGACAGGGGGTCAGCCCCAGCATTTT
TRBJ2-3 - - TRBV28 CASSFPGGGGTDTQYF TGTGCCAGCAGCTTCCCAGGAGGGGGGGGCACAGATACGCAGTATTTT
TRBJ2-3 - TRBD2 TRBV10-3 CAISDASGSSDTQYF TGTGCCATCAGTGACGCTAGCGGGAGCTCAGATACGCAGTATTTT
TRBJ1-2 once - TRBV5-4 CASSPTGLANYGYTF TGTGCCAGCAGCCCAACAGGGTTAGCTAACTATGGCTACACCTTC
TRBJ1-3 - - TRBV20-1 CSASLAHSGGNTIYF TGCAGTGCTAGTCTAGCACACTCTGGGGGAAACACCATATATTTT
TRBJ1-4 once TRBD1 TRBV9 CASSPGQGGEKLFF TGTGCCAGCAGCCCCGGACAGGGCGGTGAAAAACTGTTTTTT
TRBJ2-3 - - TRBV21-1 CASSKGGQGTDTQYF TGTGCCAGCAGCAAAGGGGGACAGGGCACAGATACGCAGTATTTT
TRBJ2-1 - - TRBV5-4 CASSPAHTSINYNEQFF TGTGCCAGCAGCCCTGCGCACACTAGCATTAACTACAATGAGCAGTTCTTC
TRBJ2-2 - TRBD1 TRBV9 CASSVSGQGTGELFF TGTGCCAGCAGCGTAAGTGGACAGGGTACCGGGGAGCTGTTTTTT
TRBJ2-5 - - TRBV2 CASSSGIPETQYF TGTGCCAGCAGTTCCGGGATCCCAGAGACCCAGTACTTC
TRBJ2-6 - - TRBV5-8 CASSRTGSGANVLTF TGTGCCAGCAGCCGTACAGGGTCTGGGGCCAACGTCCTGACTTTC
TRBJ2-6 - - TRBV27 CASSPDPRGAGANVLTF TGTGCCAGCAGTCCTGATCCCCGGGGGGCCGGGGCCAACGTCCTGACTTTC
TRBJ1-2 - TRBD1 TRBV6-5 CASSLRTGADGYTF TGTGCCAGCAGTCTCAGGACAGGGGCGGATGGCTACACCTTC
TRBJ1-2 once - TRBV9 CASSVDGGRGYTF TGTGCCAGCAGCGTAGACGGGGGAAGAGGCTACACCTTC
TRBJ1-1 - TRBD1 TRBV28 CASSGRDRGSEAFF TGTGCCAGCAGTGGGCGGGACAGGGGCTCTGAAGCTTTCTTT
TRBJ2-3 once TRBD2 TRBV2 CASSGLAGGDTQYF TGTGCCAGCTCTGGACTAGCGGGAGGAGATACGCAGTATTTT
TRBJ1-6 - - TRBV12-3/TRBV12-4 CASSPDYPPLHF TGTGCCAGCAGTCCAGACTATCCACCCCTCCACTTT
TRBJ2-1 - - TRBV7-9 CASSIRGSSYNEQFF TGTGCCAGCAGCATAAGGGGCAGCTCCTACAATGAGCAGTTCTTC
TRBJ2-7 - - TRBV10-3 CAISESTAGPYEQYF TGTGCCATCAGTGAGTCAACAGCTGGCCCCTACGAGCAGTACTTC
TRBJ1-5 - - TRBV7-2 CASSVGYGGQPQHF TGTGCCAGCAGCGTAGGTTATGGCGGGCAGCCCCAGCATTTT
TRBJ1-4 - - TRBV28 CASSSDSEKLFF TGTGCCAGCAGTTCCGACAGTGAAAAACTGTTTTTT